The 27 T cell receptor beta chains below all came from one sample that was sequenced in a study of cytomegalovirus exposure and HLA in healthy donors. The PCR employed 60 Vbeta primers together with 13 Jbeta primers. The data were produced by immunoSEQ multiplex PCR, yet TCRdb's version contains in-frame clones alone and is incomplete. Of fewer than 300,000 clones in the sample, around 80% are singletons; the top ten hold 0.3% to 0.35%. The specimen was PBMCs. All receptors come from a girl aged 2-9 years in good health and CMV-seronegative.

The chain joins TRBV7-9 to TRBJ1-3; 7 bases are shared with TRBD1. Germline V gives CDR1 SEHNR, CDR2 FQNEAQ (reference sequence). The CDR3 has 17 amino acids. Trimming took 6 bases from V and 0 from J; bases not matched to a gene: 11. The CDR3 DNA reads as TGTGCCAGCAGTTCATCTCCCAGGACAGGCTCTGGAAACACCATATATTTT. Translation: CASSSSPRTGSGNTIYF.

This clone was seen a single time. The rearrangement uses TRBV2 and TRBJ1-5; no definite D call. CDR3 length: 15 residues. The germline CDR1 and CDR2 sequences are SNHLY and FYNNEI. V lost 4 bases and J 3 bases, leaving 13 bases between the germline ends. CDR3 region: CASSGRAGPNQPQHF. The CDR3 DNA follows: TGTGCCAGCAGTGGGCGGGCAGGCCCCAATCAGCCCCAGCATTTT.

The chain is built from TRBV19 and TRBJ1-5; possible D gene TRBD1, 6 bases. The CDR3 has 16 residues. V was shortened by 7 bases and J by 1 base, with 17 bases between the two germline ends. Germline CDR1 reads LNHDA; CDR2 reads SQIVND (reference sequence). The CDR3 DNA reads as TGTGCCAGTAACACAGGGATAGGGTTGAGCAATCAGCCCCAGCATTTT. Protein: CASNTGIGLSNQPQHF.

V usage is TRBV7-9 and J usage is TRBJ2-7, with 7 bases lining up with TRBD1. Trimming removed 3 bases from V and 0 bases from J; junction bases left unmatched: 5. This CDR3 comprises 15 residues. Germline CDR1 and CDR2: SEHNR and FQNEAQ (reference sequence). The CDR3 loop is CASSFGTVPSYEQYF. DNA for the CDR3: TGTGCCAGCAGCTTTGGGACAGTCCCCTCCTACGAGCAGTACTTC.

This clone occurred once. V is TRBV7-9 and J is TRBJ1-5; 8 bases are shared with TRBD1. This CDR3 region has 17 residues. Germline V gene lookup returns CDR1 SEHNR and CDR2 FQNEAQ (reference sequence). Unmatched junction bases numbered 11, after V lost 4 bases and J lost 3 bases. CDR3 bases: TGTGCCAGCAGCTCCCGACCACCGACAGGGGTCAATCAGCCCCAGCATTTT. Its protein product is CASSSRPPTGVNQPQHF.

The gene calls are TRBV7-6 and TRBJ1-4; 9 bases align to TRBD1. Unmatched junction bases numbered 9, after V lost 6 bases and J lost 7 bases. Germline CDR1 is SGHVS and CDR2 is FNYEAQ. This CDR3 contains 15 residues. Here the CDR3 DNA reads TGTGCCAGCAGTCGTTCCGGGACAGGGCGTGAAAAACTGTTTTTT. Protein sequence: CASSRSGTGREKLFF.

The chain has TRBV6-6 and TRBJ1-1, with 8 bases aligning to TRBD1. The CDR3 contains 15 residues. Trimming took 5 bases from V and 3 from J; bases not matched to a gene: 8. CDR1 and CDR2 (germline): MNHNY, SVGAGI (reference sequence). CDR3 amino acids: CASSLRTGRDTEAFF. In nucleotides, the CDR3 is TGTGCCAGCAGTCTAAGGACAGGGAGGGACACTGAAGCTTTCTTT.

This sequence joins TRBV6-5 and TRBJ2-2, with TRBD2 identical over 9 bases. Losses at the gene ends were 2 bases for V and 4 bases for J; bases not matched to a gene: 2. The CDR3 length is 15 residues. CDR1 is MNHEY, CDR2 SVGAGI, per germline. The chain's CDR3 is CASSYLTSGTGELFF. The CDR3 DNA is TGTGCCAGCAGTTACCTGACTAGCGGCACCGGGGAGCTGTTTTTT.

The chain employs TRBV7-8 and TRBJ2-3; perhaps TRBD2 as D (6 bases). Trimming removed 2 bases at V and 4 bases at J, with 13 bases between. CDR1 and CDR2 from the germline V gene are SGHVS and FQNEAQ. CDR3 length: 15 amino acids. CDR3 nucleotides: TGTGCCAGCAGCTTAAATAGCGGAGGCCCAGATACGCAGTATTTT. This encodes CASSLNSGGPDTQYF.

The CDR3 nucleotides read TGCGCCAGCAGCCTCTTGACAGGGAACACTGAAGCTTTCTTT. Its translation: CASSLLTGNTEAFF. V is TRBV5-1 and J is TRBJ1-1, with D maybe TRBD1 (6 bases). Trimming took off 4 bases at V and 1 base at J, with 11 bases between the two ends. The CDR3 covers 14 residues. Germline V lookup: CDR1 SGHRS, CDR2 YFSETQ.

This clone was detected only once. This rearrangement joins TRBV5-1 to TRBJ1-4, with no clear D. This CDR3 comprises 12 residues. Trimming shortened V by 2 bases and J by 7 bases, and 6 bases separated the two germline ends. CDR1 and CDR2 from the germline V gene are SGHRS and YFSETQ. The CDR3 is CASSFLGEKLFF. For the CDR3, the DNA is TGCGCCAGCAGCTTTCTCGGTGAAAAACTGTTTTTT.

Remarks on this clone: The sample carries other DNA sequences with the same CDR3. The V gene is TRBV28, the J gene TRBJ1-1, with 8 positions matching TRBD1. Germline V lookup: CDR1 MDHEN, CDR2 SYDVKM. The CDR3 consists of 13 residues. The junction had 4 bases not matched to a gene; V was cut back by 6 bases and J by 4 bases. For the CDR3, the DNA is TGTGCCAGCAGACCCGGACAGGGCACTGAAGCTTTCTTT. Its translation is CASRPGQGTEAFF.

In its sample, this clone was seen a few times. V and J are TRBV28 and TRBJ2-7; 8 nucleotides agree with TRBD1. V lost 3 bases to trimming and J lost 3 bases; unmatched junction nucleotides: 13. CDR3 length equals 17 residues. CDR1 and CDR2 from the germline V gene are MDHEN and SYDVKM. CDR3 DNA: TGTGCCAGCAGTTTTATCAGGACAGGGACGCCCCACTACGAGCAGTACTTC. It translates to CASSFIRTGTPHYEQYF.

J is TRBJ2-1 and V is TRBV15, with 11 bases that match TRBD2. Unmatched junction bases numbered 5, after V lost 5 bases and J lost 5 bases. CDR1 is LNHNV, CDR2 YYDKDF, per germline (reference sequence). The CDR3 sequence is 15 residues long. The CDR3 here is CATSQTSGTHNEQFF. DNA for the CDR3: TGTGCCACCAGCCAGACTAGCGGGACCCACAATGAGCAGTTCTTC.

In nucleotides, the CDR3 is TGTGCCAGTAAAGACCCCGGGACAGGGAAAGGCTACACCTTC. Protein product: CASKDPGTGKGYTF. The J gene is TRBJ1-2, the V gene TRBV19; 9 bases align to TRBD1. The CDR3 has 14 residues. CDR1 is LNHDA, CDR2 SQIVND, per germline (reference sequence). V gave up 7 bases and J gave up 8 bases; unmatched junction bases: 11.

The V gene is TRBV4-2, the J gene TRBJ1-4, with 8 positions matching TRBD1. CDR1 and CDR2 (germline): LGHNA, YNFKEQ. V trimming: 2 bases; J trimming: 4 bases; junction bases outside the gene matches: 3. The CDR3 is made up of 15 amino acids. The CDR3, as DNA: TGTGCCAGCAGCCAACGGACAGGGCTTAATGAAAAACTGTTTTTT. This sequence encodes CASSQRTGLNEKLFF.

This chain connects TRBV11-2 to TRBJ2-5; the match to TRBD1 covers 10 bases. Germline-derived CDR1 and CDR2 are SGHAT and FQNNGV. Trimming at V came to 5 bases and at J to 5 bases, leaving 5 bases not matched to a gene. The CDR3 has 14 residues. The CDR3 nucleotides read TGTGCCAGCAGCCGAGACAGGGGGCGGGAGACCCAGTACTTC. Its translation: CASSRDRGRETQYF.

The chain employs TRBV9 and TRBJ2-6, with a weak D call TRBD2 (5 bases). V gave up 5 bases and J gave up 2 bases, with 11 bases separating them. Germline CDR1 reads SGDLS; CDR2 reads YYNGEE. CDR3 length: 15 amino acids. The CDR3: CASSSDLAGANVLTF. The CDR3 DNA reads TGTGCCAGCAGTTCGGACTTAGCTGGGGCCAACGTCCTGACTTTC.

V gene TRBV2 combines with J gene TRBJ2-2; the match to TRBD2 covers 10 bases. The CDR3 loop spans 16 amino acids. Trimming cost V 6 bases and J 6 bases; bases outside gene matches: 10. CDR1 is SNHLY and CDR2 is FYNNEI in the germline V gene. This chain's CDR3 is CASRDRTSGSPGELFF. In DNA form, the CDR3 reads TGTGCCAGCAGGGACAGGACTAGCGGATCACCCGGGGAGCTGTTTTTT.

The chain carries TRBV7-2 and TRBJ1-1; weak D call: TRBD1 (6 bases). The V end lost 5 bases, the J end lost 0 bases, and 7 bases lay between the germline ends. CDR1 SGHTA and CDR2 FQGNSA come from the germline V gene. The length of the CDR3 is 13 residues. The CDR3 is CASSRQVNTEAFF. CDR3 nucleotides: TGTGCCAGCAGCCGACAGGTGAACACTGAAGCTTTCTTT.

V usage is TRBV7-9 and J usage is TRBJ2-1, with D perhaps TRBD1 (6 bases). This CDR3 spans 12 amino acids. Looked up from germline, CDR1 is SEHNR and CDR2 is FQNEAQ (reference sequence). The germline V and J ends were trimmed by 3 bases and 6 bases, with 6 bases remaining between them. The CDR3 reads CASSLGANEQFF. The CDR3, as DNA: TGTGCCAGCAGCTTGGGGGCCAATGAGCAGTTCTTC.

The chain is built from TRBV7-3 and TRBJ1-2; TRBD1 matches 8 bases. CDR1 is SGHTA and CDR2 is FQGTGA in the germline V gene. The CDR3 length is 14 residues. V shed 0 bases and J 7 bases; nucleotides not matched to a gene: 4. This chain's CDR3 is CASSLTGQGGGYTF. CDR3 coding DNA: TGTGCCAGCAGCTTAACAGGACAGGGTGGTGGCTACACCTTC.

The genes are TRBV29-1 and TRBJ2-6; TRBD1 is a possible D gene (5 bases). The CDR3 has 15 amino acids. V gave up 4 bases and J gave up 2 bases, with 12 bases separating them. Germline-derived CDR1 and CDR2 are SQVTM and ANQGSEA. Written as DNA, the CDR3 is TGCAGCGTTGGGGCGCTAGGGGCTGGGGCCAACGTCCTGACTTTC. Encoded protein: CSVGALGAGANVLTF.

CDR3 sequence: CASSSRTENYEQYF. The DNA for the CDR3 is TGTGCCAGCAGTTCTAGGACAGAAAACTACGAGCAGTACTTC. This chain uses TRBV28 with TRBJ2-7, with D maybe TRBD1 (6 bases). Trimming removed 4 bases from V and 3 bases from J, with 13 bases in between. Germline CDR1 is MDHEN and CDR2 is SYDVKM. The CDR3 covers 14 residues.

This clone showed up just a few times. The chain has TRBV6-5 and TRBJ1-6; perhaps TRBD1 as D (6 bases). The CDR3 has 14 amino acids. Germline values: CDR1 MNHEY, CDR2 SVGAGI. Trimming took 4 bases from V and 10 from J, leaving 14 bases between them. CDR3 residues: CASSLPGVWSPLHF. The CDR3 nucleotides are TGTGCCAGCAGTTTACCAGGGGTCTGGTCACCCCTCCACTTT.

This clone was detected once. The genes are TRBV5-1 and TRBJ2-7; TRBD1 agrees at 9 bases. Germline CDR1 is SGHRS and CDR2 is YFSETQ. The CDR3 runs 14 residues. V trimming: 3 bases; J trimming: 7 bases; junction bases outside the gene matches: 8. In nucleotides, the CDR3 is TGCGCCAGCAGCTACCGGGACAGGGTATGGGAGCAGTACTTC. It encodes CASSYRDRVWEQYF.

The CDR3 loop is CASSGGDSYEQYF. Here the CDR3 DNA reads TGTGCCAGCAGCGGGGGGGATTCCTACGAGCAGTACTTC. This chain uses TRBV9 with TRBJ2-5, with D possibly TRBD2 on 6 matching bases. The J call is doubtful: the DNA matches TRBJ2-7 better. CDR1 is SGDLS and CDR2 is YYNGEE in the germline V gene. This CDR3 has 13 residues.